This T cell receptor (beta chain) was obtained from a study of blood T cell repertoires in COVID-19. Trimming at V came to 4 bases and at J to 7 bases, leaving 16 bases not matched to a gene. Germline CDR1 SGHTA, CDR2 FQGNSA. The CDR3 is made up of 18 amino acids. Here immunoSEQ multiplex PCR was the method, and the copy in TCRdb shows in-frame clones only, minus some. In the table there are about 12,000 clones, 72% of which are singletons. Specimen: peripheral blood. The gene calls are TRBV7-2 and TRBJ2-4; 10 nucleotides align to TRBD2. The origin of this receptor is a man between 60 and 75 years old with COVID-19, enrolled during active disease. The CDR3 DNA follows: TGTGCCAGCAGCTCCCATCTAGGGGCGAGCGGGAGGGGGAACATTCAGTACTTC. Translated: CASSSHLGASGRGNIQYF.